The 19 T cell receptor beta chains below all came from one sample that was sequenced in a study of breast tumors, draining lymph nodes, adjacent tissues. Breast cancer patients provided tissue from their axillary draining lymph nodes. MiXCR, applied by TCRdb to the multiplex PCR reads, yields one record per CDR3 protein. The table lists 200,000 to 250,000 distinct CDR3 sequences, less than 40% of them singletons. The specimen sequenced was axillary lymph node tissue. The receptors were sampled from a female donor with breast cancer. Some clones in this sample may be carry-over from other donors' samples.

This clonotype has ten or more counts. The genes are TRBV2 and TRBJ2-4; TRBD1 matches 12 bases. CDR1 and CDR2 from the germline V gene are SNHLY and FYNNEI. Unmatched junction bases numbered 5, after V lost 5 bases and J lost 0 bases. The CDR3 runs 17 residues. DNA of the CDR3: TGTGCCAGCAGTCGGGACAGGGGGCGGTTAGCCAAAAACATTCAGTACTTC. It translates to CASSRDRGRLAKNIQYF.

This CDR3 is CASSSRAGGHNEQFF. As DNA, the CDR3 is TGTGCCAGCAGCTCACGAGCGGGGGGGCACAATGAGCAGTTCTTC. The chain combines TRBV11-1 with TRBJ2-1; 10 nucleotides agree with TRBD2. The CDR3 runs 15 residues. Unmatched junction bases numbered 5, after V lost 4 bases and J lost 5 bases. Germline lookup yields CDR1 SGHAT and CDR2 FQDESV (reference sequence).

This clonotype was seen just once. The rearrangement uses TRBV27 and TRBJ2-7; TRBD1 agrees at 7 bases. The germline CDR1 and CDR2 sequences are MNHEY and SMNVEV (reference sequence). The V gene end was trimmed by 4 bases and the J gene end by 3 bases; junction bases not matched to a gene: 6. The CDR3 sequence is 14 residues long. The CDR3 sequence: CASSSIQGFYEQYF. DNA for the CDR3: TGTGCCAGCAGTTCCATACAGGGGTTCTACGAGCAGTACTTC.

This clonotype was detected only a few times. One base away lies a much larger clone, so this may be a sequencing read error. Here the CDR3 reads CASSSKGSDRSGSTF. The DNA for the CDR3 is TGTGCCAGCAGCTCCAAGGGTTCGGACAGGTCAGGCTCCACCTTC. The rearrangement links TRBV9 to TRBJ1-2; 7 bases map to TRBD1. Germline CDR1 and CDR2: SGDLS and YYNGEE. CDR3 length: 15 residues.

Many counts were recorded for this clonotype. The J gene is TRBJ1-3, the V gene TRBV4-2; D is unresolved. V shed 4 bases and J shed 2 bases, with 6 bases lying between them. CDR3 length: 13 amino acids. Germline V lookup: CDR1 LGHNA, CDR2 YNFKEQ. CDR3 nucleotide sequence: TGTGCCAGCAGCCTAAGAGCTGGAAACACCATATATTTT. Its protein is CASSLRAGNTIYF.

In its sample, this clonotype was seen a few times. The V call is TRBV5-1, the J call TRBJ1-3; 9 bases are shared with TRBD1. This CDR3 comprises 17 residues. The germline CDR1 and CDR2 sequences are SGHRS and YFSETQ. Trimming took 5 bases from V and 0 from J; bases not matched to a gene: 9. Here the CDR3 DNA reads TGCGCCAGCAGTCCCGGGACAGGGTCAGTCTCTGGAAACACCATATATTTT. It translates to CASSPGTGSVSGNTIYF.

This clonotype has more than one count but fewer than ten. The rearrangement joins TRBV6-6 to TRBJ1-3; a weak D match, TRBD1 (6 bases). Trimming shortened V by 7 bases and J by 4 bases, and 14 bases separated the two germline ends. Germline-derived CDR1 and CDR2 are MNHNY and SVGAGI (reference sequence). The CDR3 is 14 residues long. This chain's CDR3 is CASKPGGQGNTIYF. The CDR3 coding sequence is TGTGCCAGCAAGCCGGGGGGGCAGGGAAACACCATATATTTT.

In this sample, this clonotype turned up many times. The DNA of the CDR3 is TGCGCCAGCAGCGGCCGACTAGCGGGAGTGACAGATACGCAGTATTTT. Its protein product is CASSGRLAGVTDTQYF. The chain carries TRBV5-1 and TRBJ2-3, with 12 bases lining up with TRBD2. J was trimmed by 3 bases and V by 4 bases; bases with no gene match: 6. Germline loops: CDR1 SGHRS, CDR2 YFSETQ. The CDR3 sequence is 16 residues long.

This clonotype was observed at least ten times. The V gene is TRBV5-1, the J gene TRBJ2-3; D uncertain. The CDR3 contains 15 residues. V was shortened by 0 bases and J by 0 bases, with 8 bases between the two germline ends. Germline V CDR1 and CDR2: SGHRS, YFSETQ. The CDR3 loop reads CASSLVGFSTDTQYF. CDR3 DNA: TGCGCCAGCAGCTTGGTTGGATTTAGCACAGATACGCAGTATTTT. Based on the CDR3 plus reference TRBV5-1 and TRBJ2-3, the full variable domain is KAGVTQTPRYLIKTRGQQVTLSCSPISGHRSVSWYQQTPGQGLQFLFEYFSETQRNKGNFPGRFSGRQFSNSRSEMNVSTLELGDSALYLCASSLVGFSTDTQYFGPGTRLTVL.

Remarks on this clonotype: The conserved closing phenylalanine or tryptophan is absent in this CDR3, likely reflecting a read error. The chain links TRBV6-4 to TRBJ1-2; D remains unclear. V lost 7 bases, J lost 3 bases, and 15 bases lay in between. The CDR3 extends over 14 amino acids. Germline assignment: CDR1 MRHNA and CDR2 SNTAGT. As DNA, the CDR3 is TGTGCCAGCATCGACGACGGTCTAGACTATGGCTACACCCTC. Its translation is CASIDDGLDYGYTL.

This clonotype was seen many times. V gene TRBV19 combines with J gene TRBJ2-2; D possibly matches TRBD1 or TRBD2 (5 bases each). V was pared by 6 bases and J by 4 bases, with 9 bases between. The CDR3 extends over 13 amino acids. Per germline, CDR1 LNHDA and CDR2 SQIVND (reference sequence). The CDR3 DNA reads TGTGCCAGTAGATCCGGGGCCACCGGGGAGCTGTTTTTT. This encodes CASRSGATGELFF.

CDR3 in amino acids: CATSDRRTGGSRPQHF. The CDR3 nucleotides are TGTGCCACCAGTGATCGACGGACAGGGGGCTCTCGGCCCCAGCATTTT. The V and J genes are TRBV24-1 and TRBJ1-5; 11 bases fit TRBD1. Germline CDR1 reads KGHDR; CDR2 reads SFDVKD. Trimming took 3 bases from V and 9 from J; bases not matched to a gene: 9. The CDR3 runs to 16 residues.

This clonotype was seen ten or more times. The rearrangement links TRBV7-2 to TRBJ1-2; maybe TRBD1 (6 bases). The CDR3 totals 13 residues. In germline, CDR1 is SGHTA, CDR2 FQGNSA. Trimming removed 2 bases from V and 3 bases from J, with 7 bases in between. CDR3 in DNA: TGTGCCAGCAGCTTAAACAGGGACTATGGCTACACCTTC. Residues: CASSLNRDYGYTF.

This clonotype occurred many times. This rearrangement joins TRBV5-1 to TRBJ2-2; D is perhaps TRBD2 (5 bases). The V end was cut by 1 base, the J end by 4 bases, with 11 bases between. CDR1 and CDR2 (germline): SGHRS, YFSETQ. The CDR3 length is 15 residues. The CDR3: CASSLRSEGTGELFF. CDR3 sequence (DNA): TGCGCCAGCAGCTTGCGCAGTGAGGGCACCGGGGAGCTGTTTTTT.

This clonotype occurred many times. V is TRBV11-3 and J is TRBJ2-1; 7 nucleotides agree with TRBD2. V shed 1 base and J 12 bases; nucleotides not matched to a gene: 15. The CDR3 consists of 16 residues. From germline, CDR1 is SGHNT and CDR2 YENEEA. CDR3: CASSLGPGLEDKGQFF. Written as DNA, the CDR3 is TGTGCCAGCAGCTTAGGGCCCGGACTAGAAGACAAGGGGCAGTTCTTC.

V usage is TRBV10-3 and J usage is TRBJ2-7; D remains ambiguous. V shed 4 bases and J shed 12 bases, with 16 bases lying between them. Germline V gives CDR1 ENHRY, CDR2 SYGVKD. The CDR3 spans 12 residues. CDR3 sequence: CAISGGFDPTYF. CDR3 nucleotide sequence: TGTGCCATCAGTGGGGGTTTTGACCCCACGTACTTC.

The sample holds a few counts of this clonotype. The V call is TRBV10-2, the J call TRBJ2-3; 11 bases map to TRBD2. This CDR3 spans 16 amino acids. Looked up from germline, CDR1 is WSHSY and CDR2 is SAAADI. Losses at the gene ends were 7 bases for V and 5 bases for J; bases not matched to a gene: 11. DNA for the CDR3: TGCGCCAGCACCCCGACTAGCGGGAAAGTAGTAGATACGCAGTATTTT. This encodes CASTPTSGKVVDTQYF.

V is TRBV7-3 and J is TRBJ2-1; 11 nucleotides agree with TRBD2. Unmatched junction bases numbered 10, after V lost 5 bases and J lost 4 bases. The length of the CDR3 is 17 residues. Looked up from germline, CDR1 is SGHTA and CDR2 is FQGTGA. The CDR3 sequence: CASSKLAGAMGYNEQFF. As DNA, the CDR3 is TGTGCCAGCAGCAAACTAGCGGGAGCAATGGGATACAATGAGCAGTTCTTC.

This clonotype was seen ten or more times. The rearrangement links TRBV6-6 to TRBJ1-5, with TRBD1 matching 8 bases. CDR1 is MNHNY and CDR2 is SVGAGI in the germline V gene (reference sequence). V shed 4 bases and J 6 bases; nucleotides not matched to a gene: 5. CDR3 length equals 14 residues. The chain's CDR3 is CASSLTGAPQPQHF. The CDR3 nucleotides read TGTGCCAGCAGTTTGACAGGGGCCCCTCAGCCCCAGCATTTT.